This T cell receptor (beta chain) came from a study of chemoradiotherapy in HPV16-positive cancers. The CDR3 runs 15 residues. Trimming removed 5 bases at V and 3 bases at J, with 17 bases between. Germline assignment: CDR1 LNHDA and CDR2 SQIVND (reference sequence). TCRdb's table, derived via immunoSEQ multiplex PCR, lists solely in-frame clones and lacks some. The sample has around 9,700 clones; around 70% are singletons. This chain links TRBV19 with TRBJ2-7, with a possible D match to TRBD1 (6 bases). This clonotype was sampled from a human donor with HPV-associated anogenital cancer. The material was obtained from a patient who underwent chemoradiotherapy. The CDR3 loop reads CASSVLTGTNYEQYF. Written as DNA, the CDR3 is TGTGCCAGTAGTGTGCTTACCGGGACAAACTACGAGCAGTACTTC.